The present entry profiles one TCR beta chain with its context. Antigen unknown. Baseline, cycle 4 day 1, and cycle 7 day 1 were the blood sampling points. Germline assignment: CDR1 SGHRS and CDR2 YFSETQ. CDR3 size: 15 residues. Trimming pared 0 bases from V and 5 bases from J, leaving 14 bases between. These data are taken from a study of OX40 agonist ivuxolimab in advanced cancers. Study overall: Intravenous ivuxolimab was administered to patients every 2 weeks at 0.01 to 10 mg/kg. Head and neck, renal cell, melanoma or hepatocellular carcinoma were the cancers that dose-escalation patients had.

The table came from immunoSEQ multiplex PCR; TCRdb's copy has only in-frame clones and leaves some out. This sample has around 100,000 clones; 80% to 95% occur once, and the top ten carry 0.45% to 0.65%. Study results and caveats: Clonal expansion from baseline to week 6 occurred in both CD4+ and CD8+ T cells.

This sequence originates from an adult with an advanced solid tumor such as melanoma, head and neck, liver or kidney cancer. This specimen consisted of CD4+ or CD8+ T cells sorted from blood, obtained in a trial of the OX40 agonist ivuxolimab. The chain links TRBV5-1 to TRBJ2-5; D might be TRBD1 (5 bases). The CDR3 bases are TGCGCCAGCAGCTTGGGCCCTAGGGGCCCGGAGACCCAGTACTTC. Protein: CASSLGPRGPETQYF.